This is a list of T cell receptor beta chains from one sample in a study of graft-versus-host responses after intestinal transplantation. Sequencing was performed with immunoSEQ multiplex PCR; in TCRdb, only in-frame clones are kept and a portion is missing. The data show 15,000 to 18,000 clones, about 74% seen once. Sequences were derived from ileum tissue, sampled 14 days after transplant. The receptors were gathered from a human patient who received an intestinal transplant, so some T cells may come from the graft donor. CDR3s include the opening cysteine and the closing phenylalanine or tryptophan. The order of the fields is D gene, clone size, V gene, J gene, CDR3 DNA, CDR3 protein. A D gene is named only where the DNA matches it firmly. Clone size, where shown, is once, few, many, or a class for clones that have expanded.

>.|.|TRBV9|TRBJ2-5
TGTGCCAGCAGCCGAGGGGGGTTAGCAGAGACCCAGTACTTC
CASSRGGLAETQYF
>TRBD1|.|TRBV2|TRBJ1-2
TGTGCCAGCAGCGCCATCCGACAGGGAGGCTACACCTTC
CASSAIRQGGYTF
>.|.|TRBV5-6|TRBJ2-1
TGTGCCAGCAGCTTATTGGGGGATGAGCAGTTCTTC
CASSLLGDEQFF
>TRBD1|.|TRBV7-3|TRBJ1-1
TGTGCCAGCAGCCTAGGACAGGGGAACACTGAAGCTTTCTTT
CASSLGQGNTEAFF
>.|.|TRBV11-2|TRBJ1-2
TGTGCCAGCAGCTTGACCGGGTATGGCTACACCTTC
CASSLTGYGYTF
>.|.|TRBV29-1|TRBJ2-7
TGCAGCGTTTGGACTACTTCGTGGGAGCAGTACTTC
CSVWTTSWEQYF
>.|.|TRBV23-1|TRBJ1-1
TGCGCCAGCAGTCAACGACCCTGGAACACTGAAGCTTTCTTT
CASSQRPWNTEAFF
>.|.|TRBV5-4|TRBJ2-3
TGTGCCAGCAGCTTGGGGGGGTCAGAATTTAGCACAGATACGCAGTATTTT
CASSLGGSEFSTDTQYF
>.|.|TRBV19|TRBJ1-5
TGTGCCAGTAGTATTAGGGAGAGCATCAATCAGCCCCAGCATTTT
CASSIRESINQPQHF
>TRBD1|medium-sized|TRBV10-1|TRBJ2-3
TGCGCCAGCAGTGACGACAGGGTCGGCACAGATACGCAGTATTTT
CASSDDRVGTDTQYF
>.|.|TRBV2|TRBJ2-7
TGTGCCAGAGGAGGCCTAGGTCCCTACGAGCAGTACTTC
CARGGLGPYEQYF
>.|.|TRBV6-4|TRBJ1-1
TGTGCCAGCAGTGTCCCCTTGAGGGCGAGCACTGAAGCTTTCTTT
CASSVPLRASTEAFF
>.|.|TRBV29-1|TRBJ1-1
TGCAGCGTTCGGGGGTTCGAAGCTTTCTTT
CSVRGFEAFF
>.|.|TRBV6-1|TRBJ2-3
TGTGCCAGCAGTGAAGGCCAGCTAATCACAGATACGCAGTATTTT
CASSEGQLITDTQYF
>TRBD1|.|TRBV15|TRBJ1-2
TGTGCCACCAGCAGTGACCGGGACAGCATACTCCCTAACTATGGCTACACCTTC
CATSSDRDSILPNYGYTF
>.|.|TRBV13|TRBJ1-1
TGTGCCAGCAGGGGAAGGGGGAAGTTGGCTGAAGCTTTCTTT
CASRGRGKLAEAFF
>TRBD1|.|TRBV19|TRBJ2-1
TGTGCCAGTAGTATCTGGACAGGGGATGAGCAGTTCTTC
CASSIWTGDEQFF
>TRBD2|.|TRBV7-3|TRBJ2-1
TGTGCCAGCAGCCCCGGGACTAGCGTGTTGCATGAGCAGTTCTTC
CASSPGTSVLHEQFF
>.|.|TRBV4-1|TRBJ1-2
TGCGCCAGCAGCCAGGATAGGGGGGACTATGGCTACACCTTC
CASSQDRGDYGYTF
>TRBD1|.|TRBV7-9|TRBJ2-2
TGTGCCAGCAGCTCGACAGGGTTGGCCGGGGAGCTGTTTTTT
CASSSTGLAGELFF
>.|.|TRBV7-9|TRBJ2-7
TGTGCCAGCAGCTTAGCGGAGTCAGGAAAGGCCGAGCAGTACTTC
CASSLAESGKAEQYF
>.|few|TRBV9|TRBJ1-1
TGTGCCAGCAGCGTATATGGAGGGACGGGGAACACTGAAGCTTTCTTT
CASSVYGGTGNTEAFF
>.|.|TRBV2|TRBJ2-5
TGTGCCAGCAGTCCCGAAGATGGTGAGACCCAGTACTTC
CASSPEDGETQYF
>.|.|TRBV4-1|TRBJ2-2
TGCGCCAGCAGCCAAGATCCCAGCTTCCCCACCGGGGAGCTGTTTTTT
CASSQDPSFPTGELFF
>.|few|TRBV10-2|TRBJ2-7
TGCGCCAGCCCGCCTGGGAAACCCTACGAGCAGTACTTC
CASPPGKPYEQYF
>.|.|TRBV27|TRBJ2-7
TGTGCCAGCAGTTTAAGGCCAACCTACGAGCAGTACTTC
CASSLRPTYEQYF
>TRBD1|few|TRBV9|TRBJ2-7
TGTGCCAGCAGCATTAGACAGGGGACAACCTACGAGCAGTACTTC
CASSIRQGTTYEQYF
>.|few|TRBV9|TRBJ1-1
TGTGCCAGCAGCGTATACATGAACACTGAAGCTTTCTTT
CASSVYMNTEAFF
>.|.|TRBV28|TRBJ2-7
TGTGCCAGCAGTTTAACTTACCTCTACGAGCAGTACTTC
CASSLTYLYEQYF
>.|once|TRBV6-5|TRBJ2-5
TGTGCCAGCAGTGTAATGGGACTGCTGATGGAGACCCAGTACTTC
CASSVMGLLMETQYF
>.|.|TRBV5-1|TRBJ1-5
TGCGCCAGCAGCCGGGTGGGGGATCAGCCCCAGCATTTT
CASSRVGDQPQHF
>.|.|TRBV5-6|TRBJ1-2
TGTGCCAGCAGCTTACAGGGTAGCTACACCTTC
CASSLQGSYTF
>.|.|TRBV7-3|TRBJ2-6
TGTGCCAGCAGCTTAGACAGCTCTGGGGCCAACGTCCTGACTTTC
CASSLDSSGANVLTF
>.|few|TRBV19|TRBJ1-5
TGTGCCAGTAGTCCCCGGACCTGGGACCAGCCCCAGCATTTT
CASSPRTWDQPQHF
>TRBD2|.|TRBV7-8|TRBJ2-3
TGTGCCAGCAGCCCCTCGGGGGGGAGGGGCACAGATACGCAGTATTTT
CASSPSGGRGTDTQYF
>TRBD2|.|TRBV29-1|TRBJ2-3
TGCAGCGCACGACTAGCGGGGGGGGATACGCAGTATTTT
CSARLAGGDTQYF
>.|.|TRBV28|TRBJ1-2
TGTGCCAGCAGTTTATGCGGCCCAGGGAGTAACTATGGCTACACCTTC
CASSLCGPGSNYGYTF
>.|few|TRBV7-9|TRBJ1-5
TGTGCCAGCAGCTTAGACGTCGGCATTGAGCAGCCCCAGCATTTT
CASSLDVGIEQPQHF
>TRBD2|.|TRBV12-5|TRBJ2-1
TGTGCTAGTGGTTTGGACAGGCTAGCGGGACGGTTCGAGCAGTTCTTC
CASGLDRLAGRFEQFF
>.|.|TRBV25-1|TRBJ2-2
TGTGCCAGCAGTGCGTCGGGCGCCGGGGAGCTGTTTTTT
CASSASGAGELFF
>.|few|TRBV25-1|TRBJ1-5
TGTGCCAGCAGTGAAGGGGGTCAGCCCCAGCATTTT
CASSEGGQPQHF
>TRBD1|.|TRBV5-4|TRBJ1-1
TGTGCCAGCAGCAGAGGACAGGGGACCGGTCTTAACACTGAAGCTTTCTTT
CASSRGQGTGLNTEAFF
>TRBD2|.|TRBV7-2|TRBJ2-3
TGTGCCAGCAGCTTAGCGGGAGGGTCCCTAGGAGATACGCAGTATTTT
CASSLAGGSLGDTQYF
>.|.|TRBV5-1|TRBJ2-1
TGCGCCAGCAGCTTGGGGGGTCCCTACAATGAGCAGTTCTTC
CASSLGGPYNEQFF
>TRBD2|.|TRBV7-9|TRBJ2-1
TGTGCCAGCAGCTTAGTAAGCGGGAGTAGCCATGAGCAGTTCTTC
CASSLVSGSSHEQFF
>TRBD2|few|TRBV10-2|TRBJ2-3
TGCGCCAGCAGTGGGGCTAGCGGGAGGACAGATACGCAGTATTTT
CASSGASGRTDTQYF
>.|.|TRBV5-1|TRBJ2-7
TGCGCCAGCAGCTTAGTTGGAGACGAGCAGTACTTC
CASSLVGDEQYF
>TRBD1|.|TRBV4-1|TRBJ1-5
TGCGCCAGCAGCCAAGAACTGGACAGGACCCGGCATTTT
CASSQELDRTRHF
>.|.|TRBV9|TRBJ1-3
TGTGCCAGCAGCCCCCGACCCAGCTCTGGAAACACCATATATTTT
CASSPRPSSGNTIYF
>TRBD1|.|TRBV7-9|TRBJ1-1
TGTGCCAGCAGCTTGGGACAGGGGGTGAACACTGAAGCTTTCTTT
CASSLGQGVNTEAFF
>TRBD1|.|TRBV27|TRBJ2-3
TGTGCCAGCAGTTGGGACAGGGGCACAGATACGCAGTATTTT
CASSWDRGTDTQYF
>TRBD1|.|TRBV27|TRBJ2-7
TGTGCCAGCAGTCTCGGGACAGGGCCCTACGAGCAGTACTTC
CASSLGTGPYEQYF
>TRBD1|.|TRBV2|TRBJ1-6
TGTGCCAGCAGATCGGACAGGGGAAAAGAGTCACCCCTCCACTTT
CASRSDRGKESPLHF
>TRBD2|.|TRBV27|TRBJ2-7
TGTGCCAGCAGTACGCGGGAGAGTCCCTACGAGCAGTACTTC
CASSTRESPYEQYF
>.|.|TRBV6-1|TRBJ1-2
TGTGCCAGCAGAGAACACCCGGGGGAACATGGCTATGGCTACACCTTC
CASREHPGEHGYGYTF
>.|.|TRBV5-6|TRBJ2-2
TGTGCCAGCAGCCCCCGGGACTTCCCCGGGGAGCTGTTTTTT
CASSPRDFPGELFF
>.|.|TRBV29-1|TRBJ2-3
TGCAGCGGTGGCAGCGGGCCCACAGATACGCAGTATTTT
CSGGSGPTDTQYF
>.|.|TRBV6-5|TRBJ2-3
TGTGCCAGCAGTTACCCGCAGGGTGGGGATACGCAGTATTTT
CASSYPQGGDTQYF
>TRBD1|.|TRBV29-1|TRBJ2-7
TGCAGCGTTGAGGGGGACAGCCCCTACGAGCAGTACTTC
CSVEGDSPYEQYF